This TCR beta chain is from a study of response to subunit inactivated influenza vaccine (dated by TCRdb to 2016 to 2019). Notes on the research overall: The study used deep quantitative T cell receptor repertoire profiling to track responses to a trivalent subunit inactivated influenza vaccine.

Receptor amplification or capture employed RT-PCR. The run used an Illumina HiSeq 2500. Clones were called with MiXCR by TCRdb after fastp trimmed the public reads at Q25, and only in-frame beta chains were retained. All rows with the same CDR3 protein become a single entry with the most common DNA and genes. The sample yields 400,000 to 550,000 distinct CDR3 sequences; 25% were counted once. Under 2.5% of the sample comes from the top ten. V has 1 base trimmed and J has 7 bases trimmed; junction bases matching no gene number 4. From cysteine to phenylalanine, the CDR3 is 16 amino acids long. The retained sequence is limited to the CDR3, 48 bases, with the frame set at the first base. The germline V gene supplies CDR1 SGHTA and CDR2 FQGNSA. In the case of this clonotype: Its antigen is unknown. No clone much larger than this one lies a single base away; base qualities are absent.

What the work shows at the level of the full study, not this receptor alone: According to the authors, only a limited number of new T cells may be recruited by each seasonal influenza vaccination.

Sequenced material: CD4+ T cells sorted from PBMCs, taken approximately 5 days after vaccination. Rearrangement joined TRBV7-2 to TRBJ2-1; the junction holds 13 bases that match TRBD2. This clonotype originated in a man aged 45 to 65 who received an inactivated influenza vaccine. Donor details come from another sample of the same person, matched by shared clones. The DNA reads TGTGCCAGCAGCTTAGTGGGACTAGCGGGATTAAATGAGCAGTTCTTC. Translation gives CASSLVGLAGLNEQFF.